These T cell receptor beta chains were read from a single sample in a study of blood T cell repertoires in COVID-19. Produced via immunoSEQ multiplex PCR; TCRdb's table is partial and in-frame only. The sample contains 300,000 or so clones, roughly nine tenths of which appear only once. The sequenced sample consisted of PBMCs or T cells enriched from blood (not recorded which). These receptors were taken from a woman aged 45-65 years who had been exposed to COVID-19. Both conserved end residues are part of each CDR3. The D gene is left open where the match is weak. Not every row has a clone size; where given, it reads once, few, many or a size class.

clone_size	v_call	j_call	d_call	cdr3_length	cdr3_aa	cdr3_nt
.	TRBV5-1	TRBJ2-6	TRBD1	22	CASRFELNIIGQANSGANVLTF	TGCGCCAGCAGGTTTGAGTTAAATATAATTGGACAGGCGAACTCTGGGGCCAACGTCCTGACTTTC
.	TRBV5-6	TRBJ2-7	TRBD1	14	CASSRDRGPSEQYF	TGTGCCAGCTCTAGGGACAGGGGGCCCTCCGAGCAGTACTTC
.	TRBV25-1	TRBJ1-2	.	14	CASSPLREAYGYTF	TGTGCCAGCAGTCCACTGAGGGAGGCCTATGGCTACACCTTC
.	TRBV30	TRBJ2-1	TRBD1	16	CAWRPTGTGGYNEQFF	TGTGCCTGGAGGCCTACCGGGACAGGGGGTTACAATGAGCAGTTCTTC
.	TRBV5-8	TRBJ2-3	.	14	CASSFGPLADTQYF	TGTGCCAGCAGCTTCGGTCCATTGGCAGATACGCAGTATTTT
.	TRBV7-2	TRBJ2-7	TRBD1	19	CASTISGTGMTNYAYEQYF	TGTGCCAGCACCATTTCCGGGACAGGGATGACTAATTATGCCTACGAGCAGTACTTC
.	TRBV5-1	TRBJ1-4	.	15	CASSVDGQLDEKLFF	TGCGCCAGCAGCGTGGATGGACAGTTAGATGAAAAACTGTTTTTT
.	TRBV11-2	TRBJ2-1	.	14	CASSLGPEYNEQFF	TGTGCCAGCAGCTTAGGTCCAGAATACAATGAGCAGTTCTTC
.	TRBV21-1	TRBJ2-1	.	18	CASSTPNSRQKENNEQFF	TGTGCCAGCAGCACCCCTAACTCCCGACAGAAGGAAAACAATGAGCAGTTCTTC
.	TRBV6-5	TRBJ1-6	TRBD1	15	CASSWQGASNSPLHF	TGTGCCAGCAGTTGGCAGGGGGCTTCCAATTCACCCCTCCACTTT
.	TRBV4-2	TRBJ1-3	.	13	CAAAVSGGNTIYF	TGTGCCGCGGCAGTTTCTGGGGGAAACACCATATATTTT
.	TRBV3-1/TRBV3-2	TRBJ2-6	.	17	CASSPWDTRSGANVLTF	TGTGCCAGCAGCCCCTGGGACACCAGATCGGGGGCCAACGTCCTGACTTTC
.	TRBV7-9	TRBJ2-2	TRBD2	17	CASSLGIGGADTGELFF	TGTGCCAGCAGCTTGGGTATCGGGGGGGCCGACACCGGGGAGCTGTTTTTT
.	TRBV4-2	TRBJ2-2	TRBD2	17	CASSQVRAGDSTGELFF	TGTGCCAGCAGCCAAGTCAGAGCGGGGGATTCCACCGGGGAGCTGTTTTTT
.	TRBV5-1	TRBJ1-6	TRBD1	14	CASSTDRANSPLHF	TGCGCCAGCAGCACCGACAGGGCGAATTCACCCCTCCACTTT
.	TRBV4-1	TRBJ1-6	.	14	CASSRTHREGSLHF	TGCGCCAGCAGCCGGACACACAGAGAAGGATCCCTCCACTTT
.	TRBV6-5	TRBJ2-1	TRBD1	15	CATESGTGTYNEQFF	TGTGCCACCGAATCCGGGACAGGGACCTACAATGAGCAGTTCTTC
.	TRBV6-5	TRBJ2-2	TRBD1	15	CAVKGQGVMTGELFF	TGTGCCGTCAAGGGACAGGGAGTTATGACCGGGGAGCTGTTTTTT
few	TRBV14	TRBJ1-6	.	12	CASSHSTGHLHF	TGTGCCAGCAGCCACTCGACAGGCCACCTCCACTTT
.	TRBV6-5	TRBJ2-7	.	12	CASRLPTYEQYF	TGTGCCAGCCGACTGCCCACCTACGAGCAGTACTTC
.	TRBV5-1	TRBJ1-2	.	14	CASSLAGGEGGYTF	TGCGCCAGCAGCTTGGCCGGAGGGGAGGGAGGCTACACCTTC
once	TRBV5-4	TRBJ2-1	TRBD1	15	CASSFGDRAPNEQFF	TGTGCCAGCAGCTTTGGGGACAGGGCACCCAATGAGCAGTTCTTC
.	TRBV29-1	TRBJ1-3	.	16	CSVSPGRGVTGNTIYF	TGCAGCGTTTCACCGGGTCGGGGAGTGACTGGAAACACCATATATTTT
.	TRBV2	TRBJ2-1	.	11	CASMVANEQFF	TGTGCCAGCATGGTGGCCAATGAGCAGTTCTTC
.	TRBV29-1	TRBJ2-3	TRBD2	13	CSAQAGVPDTQYF	TGCAGCGCCCAAGCGGGGGTCCCAGATACGCAGTATTTT
.	TRBV25-1	TRBJ2-3	.	13	CASSENPRDTQYF	TGTGCCAGCAGTGAAAACCCGCGAGATACGCAGTATTTT
few	TRBV4-2	TRBJ1-5	TRBD1	16	CASSQATGTGDQPQHF	TGTGCCAGCAGCCAAGCAACCGGGACAGGGGATCAGCCCCAGCATTTT
.	TRBV28	TRBJ1-3	.	15	CASSSGDLSGNTIYF	TGTGCCAGCAGTTCCGGGGATCTTTCTGGAAACACCATATATTTT